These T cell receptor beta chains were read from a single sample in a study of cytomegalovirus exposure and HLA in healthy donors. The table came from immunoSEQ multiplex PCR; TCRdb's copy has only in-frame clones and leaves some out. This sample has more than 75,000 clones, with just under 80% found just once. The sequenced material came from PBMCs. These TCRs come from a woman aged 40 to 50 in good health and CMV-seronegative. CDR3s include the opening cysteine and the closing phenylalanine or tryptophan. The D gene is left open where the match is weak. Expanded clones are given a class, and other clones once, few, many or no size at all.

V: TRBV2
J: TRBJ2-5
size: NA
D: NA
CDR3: CASSEGRETQYF
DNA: TGTGCCAGCAGTGAGGGGAGAGAGACCCAGTACTTC

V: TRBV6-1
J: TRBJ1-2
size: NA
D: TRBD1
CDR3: CASSEGTGRYGYTF
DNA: TGTGCCAGCAGTGAAGGGACAGGGCGTTATGGCTACACCTTC

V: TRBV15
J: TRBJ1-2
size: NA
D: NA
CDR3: CATQYGYTF
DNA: TGTGCCACCCAATATGGCTACACCTTC

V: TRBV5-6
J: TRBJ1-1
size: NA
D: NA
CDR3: CASSLGKRRTEAFF
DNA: TGTGCCAGCAGCTTGGGCAAAAGGCGGACTGAAGCTTTCTTT

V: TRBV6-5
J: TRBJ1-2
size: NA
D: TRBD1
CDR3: CASSYKDRNYGYTF
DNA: TGTGCCAGCAGTTACAAGGACAGGAACTATGGCTACACCTTC

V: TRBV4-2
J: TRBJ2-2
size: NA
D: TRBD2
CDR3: CASSPGGTNTGELFF
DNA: TGTGCCAGCAGCCCCGGGGGGACCAACACCGGGGAGCTGTTTTTT

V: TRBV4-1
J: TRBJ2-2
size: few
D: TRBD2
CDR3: CASSQGGGANTGELFF
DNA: TGCGCCAGCAGCCAAGGGGGGGGAGCGAACACCGGGGAGCTGTTTTTT

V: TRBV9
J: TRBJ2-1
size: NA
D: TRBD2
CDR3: CASSVAQTSGLEYNEQFF
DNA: TGTGCCAGCAGCGTAGCTCAGACTAGCGGGTTGGAATACAATGAGCAGTTCTTC

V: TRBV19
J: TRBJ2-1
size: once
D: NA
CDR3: CASKTSYNEQFF
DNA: TGTGCCAGTAAAACTTCTTACAATGAGCAGTTCTTC

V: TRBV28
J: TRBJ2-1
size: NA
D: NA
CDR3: CASSLSSSYNEQFF
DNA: TGTGCCAGCAGTTTATCCAGCTCCTACAATGAGCAGTTCTTC

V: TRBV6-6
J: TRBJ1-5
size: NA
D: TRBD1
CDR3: CASSYRLGQDNQPQHF
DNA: TGTGCCAGCAGTTACCGACTGGGACAGGACAATCAGCCCCAGCATTTT

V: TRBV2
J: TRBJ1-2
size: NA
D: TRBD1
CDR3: CASSQTGGVSF
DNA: TGTGCCAGCAGTCAGACAGGGGGAGTGTCCTTC

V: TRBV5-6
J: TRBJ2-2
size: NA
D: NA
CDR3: CASSHNRVGTGELFF
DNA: TGTGCCAGCAGCCATAACAGGGTGGGCACCGGGGAGCTGTTTTTT

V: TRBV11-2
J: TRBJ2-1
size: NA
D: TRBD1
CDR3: CASSLIWTGFYNEQFF
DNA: TGTGCCAGCAGCTTAATTTGGACAGGGTTTTACAATGAGCAGTTCTTC

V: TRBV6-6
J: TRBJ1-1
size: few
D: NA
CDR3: CASSIRVMNTEAFF
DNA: TGTGCCAGCAGTATCCGGGTCATGAACACTGAAGCTTTCTTT

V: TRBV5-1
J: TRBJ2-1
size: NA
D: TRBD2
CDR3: CASSQGLGGGAYNEQFF
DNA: TGCGCCAGCAGCCAGGGACTAGGCGGGGGGGCGTACAATGAGCAGTTCTTC

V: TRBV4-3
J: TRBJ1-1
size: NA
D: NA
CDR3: CASSQVGTGYTEAFF
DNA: TGCGCCAGCAGCCAAGTAGGAACAGGGTACACTGAAGCTTTCTTT

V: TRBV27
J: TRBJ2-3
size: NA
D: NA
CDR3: CASSPPTDTQYF
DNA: TGTGCCAGCAGTCCCCCAACAGATACGCAGTATTTT

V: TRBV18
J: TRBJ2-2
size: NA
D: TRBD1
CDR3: CASSPGQGLRELFF
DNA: TGTGCCAGCTCACCAGGACAGGGGCTGAGGGAGCTGTTTTTT

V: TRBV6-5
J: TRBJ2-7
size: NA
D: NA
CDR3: CASSTGGGFEQYF
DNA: TGTGCCAGCAGCACAGGAGGGGGCTTCGAGCAGTACTTC

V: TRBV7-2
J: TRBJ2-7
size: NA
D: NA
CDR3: CATLVGGASYEQYF
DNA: TGTGCCACCTTGGTGGGGGGGGCTTCCTACGAGCAGTACTTC

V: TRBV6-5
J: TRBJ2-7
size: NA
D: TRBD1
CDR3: CASSRTGEVYEQYF
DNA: TGTGCCAGCAGTAGGACAGGGGAGGTCTACGAGCAGTACTTC

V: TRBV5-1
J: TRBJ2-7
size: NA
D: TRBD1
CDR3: CASSLGTGAYEQYF
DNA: TGCGCCAGCAGCCTAGGGACAGGAGCCTACGAGCAGTACTTC

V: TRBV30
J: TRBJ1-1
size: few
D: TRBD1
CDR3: CAWDRGMTEAFF
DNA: TGTGCCTGGGACAGGGGGATGACTGAAGCTTTCTTT

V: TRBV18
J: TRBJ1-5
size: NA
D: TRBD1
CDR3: CASSPQTGVQPQHF
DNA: TGTGCCAGCTCACCACAGACAGGGGTACAGCCCCAGCATTTT

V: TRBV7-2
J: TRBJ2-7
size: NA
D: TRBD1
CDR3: CASSRDRGATYEQYF
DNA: TGTGCCAGCAGCCGAGACAGGGGGGCCACCTACGAGCAGTACTTC

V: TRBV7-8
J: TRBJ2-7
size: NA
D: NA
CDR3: CASSREGGGSYEQYF
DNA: TGTGCCAGCAGTAGAGAGGGAGGGGGGTCCTACGAGCAGTACTTC

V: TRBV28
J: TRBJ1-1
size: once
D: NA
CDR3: CASSQQGVFMNTEAFF
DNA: TGTGCCAGCTCGCAACAGGGAGTTTTCATGAACACTGAAGCTTTCTTT

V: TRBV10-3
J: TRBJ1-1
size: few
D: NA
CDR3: CAISNGVMNTEAFF
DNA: TGTGCCATCAGTAACGGAGTCATGAACACTGAAGCTTTCTTT

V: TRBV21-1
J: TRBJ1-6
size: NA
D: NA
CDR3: CASSNKPRGQRNSPLHF
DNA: TGTGCCAGCAGCAACAAACCTCGAGGACAGAGAAATTCACCCCTCCACTTT

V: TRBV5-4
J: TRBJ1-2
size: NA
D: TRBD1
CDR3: CASSLGQGANYGYTF
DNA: TGTGCCAGCAGCTTGGGTCAGGGGGCAAACTATGGCTACACCTTC

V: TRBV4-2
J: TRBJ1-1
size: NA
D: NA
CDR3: CASSQEAGIGEAFF
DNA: TGTGCCAGCAGCCAAGAGGCAGGAATTGGTGAAGCTTTCTTT

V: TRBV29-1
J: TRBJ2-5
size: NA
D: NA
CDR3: CSVRTQYF
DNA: TGCAGCGTTCGGACCCAGTACTTC

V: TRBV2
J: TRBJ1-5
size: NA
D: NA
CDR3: CASTLERGNQPQHF
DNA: TGTGCCAGCACCTTAGAACGGGGCAATCAGCCCCAGCATTTT

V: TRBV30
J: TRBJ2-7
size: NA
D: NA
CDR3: CAWRNSGESYEQYF
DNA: TGTGCCTGGAGAAATTCAGGTGAATCCTACGAGCAGTACTTC

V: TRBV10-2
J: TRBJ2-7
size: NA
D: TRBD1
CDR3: CASRPTGTATYEQYF
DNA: TGCGCCAGCAGGCCTACCGGGACAGCAACCTACGAGCAGTACTTC